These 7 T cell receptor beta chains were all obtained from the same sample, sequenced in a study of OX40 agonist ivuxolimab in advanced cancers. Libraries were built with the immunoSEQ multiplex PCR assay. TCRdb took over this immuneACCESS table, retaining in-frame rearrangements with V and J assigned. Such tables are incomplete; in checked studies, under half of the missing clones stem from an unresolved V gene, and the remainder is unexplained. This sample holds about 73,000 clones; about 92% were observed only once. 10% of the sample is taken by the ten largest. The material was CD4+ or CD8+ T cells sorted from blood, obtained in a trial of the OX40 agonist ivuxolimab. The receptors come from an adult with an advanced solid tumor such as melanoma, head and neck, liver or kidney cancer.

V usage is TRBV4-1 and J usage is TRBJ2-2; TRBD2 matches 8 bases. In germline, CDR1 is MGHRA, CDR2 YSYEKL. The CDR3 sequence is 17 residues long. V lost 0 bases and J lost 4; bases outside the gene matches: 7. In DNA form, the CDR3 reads TGCGCCAGCAGCCAAGAGAAGACGGGGGGGATCACCGGGGAGCTGTTTTTT. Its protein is CASSQEKTGGITGELFF.

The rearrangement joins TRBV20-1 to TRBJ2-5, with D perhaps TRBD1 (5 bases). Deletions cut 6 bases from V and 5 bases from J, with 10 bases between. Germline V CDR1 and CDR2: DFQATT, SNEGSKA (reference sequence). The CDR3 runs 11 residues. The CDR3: CSARQMETQYF. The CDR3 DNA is TGCAGTGCAAGACAGATGGAGACCCAGTACTTC.

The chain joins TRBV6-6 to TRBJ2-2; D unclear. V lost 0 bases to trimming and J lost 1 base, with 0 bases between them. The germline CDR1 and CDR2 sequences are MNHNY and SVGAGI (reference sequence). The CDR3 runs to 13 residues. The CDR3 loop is CASSYSNTGELFF. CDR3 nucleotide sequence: TGTGCCAGCAGTTACTCGAACACCGGGGAGCTGTTTTTT.

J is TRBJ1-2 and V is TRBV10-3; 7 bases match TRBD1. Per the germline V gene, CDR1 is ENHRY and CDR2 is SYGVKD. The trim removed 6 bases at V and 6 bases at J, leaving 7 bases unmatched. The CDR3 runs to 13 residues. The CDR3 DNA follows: TGTGCCATCAGACCAGGGGGGTCAGATGGCTACACCTTC. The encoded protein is CAIRPGGSDGYTF.

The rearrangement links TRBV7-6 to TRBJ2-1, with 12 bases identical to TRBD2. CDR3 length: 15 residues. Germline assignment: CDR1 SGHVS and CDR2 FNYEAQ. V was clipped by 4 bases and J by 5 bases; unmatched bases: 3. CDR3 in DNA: TGTGCCAGCAGCTCTAGCGGGGGGGCCCACAATGAGCAGTTCTTC. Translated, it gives CASSSSGGAHNEQFF.

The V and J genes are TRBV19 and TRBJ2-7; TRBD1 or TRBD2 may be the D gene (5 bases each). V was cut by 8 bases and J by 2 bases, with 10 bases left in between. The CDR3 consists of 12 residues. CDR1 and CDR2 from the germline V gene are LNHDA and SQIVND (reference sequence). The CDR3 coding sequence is TGTGCCAGTGGACGGGGCACCTACGAGCAGTACTTC. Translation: CASGRGTYEQYF.

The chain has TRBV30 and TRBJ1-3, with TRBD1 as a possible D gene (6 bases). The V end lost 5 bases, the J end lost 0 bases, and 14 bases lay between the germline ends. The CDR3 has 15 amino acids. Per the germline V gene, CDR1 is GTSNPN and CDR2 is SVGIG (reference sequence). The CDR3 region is CAWAPGGGSGNTIYF. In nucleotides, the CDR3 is TGTGCCTGGGCCCCGGGGGGCGGCTCTGGAAACACCATATATTTT.